This passage covers 21 T cell receptor beta chains from one sample sequenced in a study of shared clonotypes between healthy human individuals. The table came from immunoSEQ multiplex PCR; TCRdb's copy has only in-frame clones and leaves some out. The sample has about 1 million clones; roughly 80% are singletons. The sequenced sample consisted of memory CD4+ T cells sorted from blood. Subset reported: CD45RA-negative fraction. These receptors all stem from a man aged 18 to 30 in good health.

This chain uses TRBV4-3 with TRBJ1-2; 9 bases align to TRBD1. Germline trimming cut 0 bases from V and 4 bases from J; bases unmatched to any gene: 6. CDR1 and CDR2 from the germline V gene are LGHNA and YSLEER. CDR3 size: 16 residues. Written as DNA, the CDR3 is TGCGCCAGCAGCCAAGAATTAACGGGACAGGGCTATGGCTACACCTTC. Translation: CASSQELTGQGYGYTF.

In its sample, this clone was seen once. This chain connects TRBV5-1 to TRBJ2-2; TRBD2 aligns across 8 bases. Germline trimming cut 4 bases from V and 4 bases from J; bases unmatched to any gene: 9. Germline V gives CDR1 SGHRS, CDR2 YFSETQ. The CDR3 has 16 amino acids. CDR3 nucleotide sequence: TGCGCCAGCAGCCTTGAAGCGGGGGCTATCACCGGGGAGCTGTTTTTT. Translating gives CASSLEAGAITGELFF.

The V and J genes are TRBV7-2 and TRBJ2-7; D is ambiguous. The CDR3 is 14 residues long. CDR1 and CDR2 (germline): SGHTA, FQGNSA. Between the trimmed V and J ends, which lost 4 bases and 1 base, there was a span of 11 bases. The CDR3 DNA is TGTGCCAGCAGCTCCGCCAGCGTTTCCTACGAGCAGTACTTC. This codes for CASSSASVSYEQYF.

The chain is built from TRBV30 and TRBJ1-1; 8 bases fit TRBD1. Germline values: CDR1 GTSNPN, CDR2 SVGIG (reference sequence). The V and J ends lost 5 bases and 4 bases, in that order; junction bases with no gene match: 12. This CDR3 comprises 15 residues. The CDR3 bases are TGTGCCTGGGACAGGGGACTATTAGGAGGCACTGAAGCTTTCTTT. This codes for CAWDRGLLGGTEAFF.

The chain recombines TRBV7-9 with TRBJ2-5; D remains ambiguous. This CDR3 comprises 15 residues. Germline loops: CDR1 SEHNR, CDR2 FQNEAQ (reference sequence). V lost 0 bases and J 1 base, leaving 9 bases between the germline ends. The CDR3 nucleotides read TGTGCCAGCAGCTTAGCTTCCGCAGGCCAAGAGACCCAGTACTTC. This sequence encodes CASSLASAGQETQYF.

V and J are TRBV28 and TRBJ2-1; no clear D. V lost 7 bases and J lost 1, with 5 bases in between. CDR3 size: 12 residues. Per germline, CDR1 MDHEN and CDR2 SYDVKM. As DNA, the CDR3 is TGTGCCAGCACAAAATCCTACAATGAGCAGTTCTTC. Amino acids: CASTKSYNEQFF.

The chain carries TRBV2 and TRBJ2-2; 9 bases agree with TRBD2. Germline V gene data show CDR1 as SNHLY and CDR2 as FYNNEI. With 7 bases clipped from V and 2 bases from J, the junction kept 5 bases outside the gene matches. The CDR3 consists of 15 residues. The CDR3 coding sequence is TGTGCCAGCACCCCTAGCGGGGTAAACACCGGGGAGCTGTTTTTT. Translation: CASTPSGVNTGELFF. The variable domain in full, completed from reference TRBV2 and TRBJ2-2, reads EPEVTQTPSHQVTQMGQEVILRCVPISNHLYFYWYRQILGQKVEFLVSFYNNEISEKSEIFDDQFSVERPDGSNFTLKIRSTKLEDSAMYFCASTPSGVNTGELFFGEGSRLTVL.

The genes are TRBV2 and TRBJ2-3; D gene uncertain. The V end lost 6 bases, the J end lost 6 bases, and 7 bases lay between the germline ends. The CDR3 sequence is 11 residues long. CDR1 is SNHLY and CDR2 is FYNNEI in the germline V gene. For the CDR3, the DNA is TGTGCCAGCAGGTTACAGGATACGCAGTATTTT. Encoded protein: CASRLQDTQYF.

The rearrangement links TRBV7-2 to TRBJ2-3, with 11 positions matching TRBD2. Per germline, CDR1 SGHTA and CDR2 FQGNSA. The V segment lost 1 base and the J segment 6 bases; nucleotides outside the gene matches: 9. The CDR3 runs to 17 residues. In DNA form, the CDR3 reads TGTGCCAGCAGCTTAGTCCTAGCGGGAGGACGCAGGGATACGCAGTATTTT. This sequence encodes CASSLVLAGGRRDTQYF.

J is TRBJ2-1 and V is TRBV5-4, with D perhaps TRBD1 (6 bases). Germline loops: CDR1 SGHNT, CDR2 YYREEE (reference sequence). Trimming removed 4 bases from V and 9 bases from J, with 20 bases in between. The length of the CDR3 is 15 residues. The CDR3 loop reads CASSQQGPTGSEQFF. The CDR3 DNA reads as TGTGCCAGCAGCCAACAGGGTCCTACTGGTAGTGAGCAGTTCTTC.

The gene calls are TRBV5-1 and TRBJ2-7; D is possibly TRBD2 (6 bases). CDR1 is SGHRS, CDR2 YFSETQ, per germline. This CDR3 region has 17 residues. Deletions cut 3 bases from V and 0 bases from J, with 19 bases between. CDR3 residues: CASSSSRMEGTSYEQYF. CDR3 DNA: TGCGCCAGCAGCTCTTCCCGGATGGAGGGGACCTCCTACGAGCAGTACTTC.

The V gene is TRBV30, the J gene TRBJ2-3, with no clear D. CDR3 length equals 15 residues. Germline values: CDR1 GTSNPN, CDR2 SVGIG (reference sequence). The ends were cut back, 1 base at V and 2 bases at J, with 13 bases in the middle. CDR3 in amino acids: CAWSDGWKDTDTQYF. The CDR3 DNA follows: TGTGCCTGGAGTGACGGGTGGAAAGACACAGATACGCAGTATTTT.

This chain links TRBV21-1 with TRBJ2-7; TRBD1 is the table's D call and was not checked against the DNA. TRBV21-1 is noted as a pseudogene. This CDR3 contains 14 residues. Written as DNA, the CDR3 is TGTGCCAGCACCCCTCGACAGGGCTCCTACGAGCAGTACTTC. This gives the protein CASTPRQGSYEQYF.

The chain employs TRBV5-4 and TRBJ1-2, with TRBD1 as a possible D gene (5 bases). The germline CDR1 and CDR2 sequences are SGHNT and YYREEE (reference sequence). The CDR3 spans 15 residues. The germline V and J ends were trimmed by 1 base and 1 base, with 11 bases remaining between them. Here the CDR3 reads CASSLRQMNNYGYTF. Here the CDR3 DNA reads TGTGCCAGCAGCTTGAGACAGATGAATAACTATGGCTACACCTTC.

V usage is TRBV10-3 and J usage is TRBJ1-1; the match to TRBD1 covers 8 bases. J was trimmed by 1 base and V by 6 bases; bases with no gene match: 7. In germline, CDR1 is ENHRY, CDR2 SYGVKD. The CDR3 sequence is 15 residues long. CDR3 nucleotides: TGTGCCATCAGGGAAGCGGGACAGGCGAACACTGAAGCTTTCTTT. This translates into CAIREAGQANTEAFF.

The rearrangement uses TRBV25-1 and TRBJ1-2; D remains ambiguous. The CDR3 sequence is 12 residues long. Germline CDR1 and CDR2: MGHDK and SYGVNS. V lost 4 bases and J lost 8, with 11 bases in between. The CDR3 bases are TGTGCCAGCAGTGGGGGAATGGGCGGCTACACCTTC. Protein: CASSGGMGGYTF.

V usage is TRBV5-1 and J usage is TRBJ2-2; unclear D gene. Germline-derived CDR1 and CDR2 are SGHRS and YFSETQ. V lost 1 base, J lost 5 bases, and 9 bases lay in between. The CDR3 is made up of 14 amino acids. The CDR3 is CASSLTIGTGELFF. DNA for the CDR3: TGCGCCAGCAGCTTGACGATCGGGACCGGGGAGCTGTTTTTT. The whole variable domain, filled in from reference TRBV5-1 and TRBJ2-2, reads KAGVTQTPRYLIKTRGQQVTLSCSPISGHRSVSWYQQTPGQGLQFLFEYFSETQRNKGNFPGRFSGRQFSNSRSEMNVSTLELGDSALYLCASSLTIGTGELFFGEGSRLTVL.

The chain uses TRBV5-4 and TRBJ1-1, with unresolved D. V was cut by 4 bases and J by 4 bases, with 20 bases left in between. The CDR3 is 16 residues long. From germline, CDR1 is SGHNT and CDR2 YYREEE (reference sequence). The CDR3 sequence is CASSTALAEKVTEAFF. In DNA form, the CDR3 reads TGTGCCAGCAGCACTGCATTGGCAGAGAAGGTCACTGAAGCTTTCTTT.

For this clone: Other DNA sequences in this sample translate to the same CDR3. The chain carries TRBV7-2 and TRBJ2-3, with 7 bases lining up with TRBD1. The CDR3 is made up of 15 amino acids. Germline V CDR1 and CDR2: SGHTA, FQGNSA. The J segment lost 0 bases and the V segment lost 4 bases, leaving 4 bases of the junction unmatched. CDR3 sequence: CASSSGGSSTDTQYF. DNA for the CDR3: TGTGCCAGCAGCTCAGGGGGTTCTAGCACAGATACGCAGTATTTT. Drawing the rest from reference TRBV7-2 and TRBJ2-3, the complete variable domain is GAGVSQSPSNKVTEKGKDVELRCDPISGHTALYWYRQSLGQGLEFLIYFQGNSAPDKSGLPSDRFSAERTGGSVSTLTIQRTQQEDSAVYLCASSSGGSSTDTQYFGPGTRLTVL.

The J gene is TRBJ1-6, the V gene TRBV10-3; TRBD1 might be the D (5 bases). CDR3 size: 14 residues. Per the germline V gene, CDR1 is ENHRY and CDR2 is SYGVKD. V dropped 7 bases and J dropped 9 bases, with 16 bases sitting between them. The CDR3 region is CAINEDMAGSPLHF. The CDR3 coding sequence is TGTGCCATCAACGAGGACATGGCGGGTTCACCCCTCCACTTT.

The V and J genes are TRBV5-6 and TRBJ1-2, with D possibly TRBD1 on 5 matching bases. V shed 4 bases and J shed 4 bases, with 8 bases lying between them. The CDR3 loop spans 12 amino acids. CDR1 SGHDT and CDR2 YYEEEE come from the germline V gene. The CDR3 DNA is TGTGCCAGCAGCCGGGGGTCCTATGGCTACACCTTC. As protein: CASSRGSYGYTF.